This T cell receptor beta chain came from a study of long-term antiretroviral therapy in people with HIV (dated by TCRdb to 2022 to 2024). Looking at the study overall: The earliest samples were collected roughly a decade before the 2015 WHO recommendation for immediate ART, at a time when ART was usually postponed until CD4 counts fell. No cross-contamination during QIAcube processing was seen in test extractions of a monoclonal T-cell line run alongside roughly 30 polyclonal samples. A total of 150 to 200 cryopreserved PBMC samples were contributed to the cohort by 30 adults with confirmed HIV infection, with samples collected serially over a mean of about 6 years (range 1-12). About two fifths of the roughly 30 participants with HIV were female. A retrospective serial study tested whether ART initiation and durable HIV suppression were associated with changes in peripheral blood TRB repertoire composition and diversity.

From the cysteine up to the phenylalanine, the CDR3 has a length of 16 residues. Just CDR3 DNA is preserved here, 48 bases in frame from base 1. The junction shows trimming of 2 bases on V and 1 base on J, and the gene matches do not reach 7 bases of it. CDR1 and CDR2, per the germline V gene (reference sequence), are LNHNV and YYDKDF. General conclusions and limits of the study: At every time point, the repertoire was dominated by expanded TRB clones first identified before ART initiation, although this dominance fluctuated and, in many PLHIV, declined after ART. Inferences about post-ART repertoire changes are limited because no data were available on ART adherence, viral resistance or therapy changes. Because cell numbers in pre-ART samples were limited, unsorted PBMC were profiled instead of sorted CD4+ and CD8+ T cells. Narrower CDR3 length ranges were observed in HIV repertoires than in controls, and an antigen-experienced repertoire with only a slight naive shift after ART was suggested by the network structure. Limited PBMC availability meant only the TCR beta chain was sequenced, without alpha chain pairing. Samples dated from the mid-2000s to the late 2010s, and the ART regimens used may be less effective than current ones. Starting ART was linked to a significant rise in TRB diversity, yet even after long-term ART the diversity remained significantly lower than in transplant donor controls.

Inclusion was restricted to participants for whom at least one PBMC sample before ART initiation and at least two post-ART samples were available. Every participant with HIV received treatment in the United States of America. Before DNA extraction, cryopreserved samples of roughly 0.95-10 million PBMC were thawed and washed. At the time of the earliest PBMC sample, participants with HIV were aged between roughly 20 and 60 years. PBMC samples from each participant spanned 1-4 timepoints before ART initiation and 2-8 timepoints after ART initiation, with a median of 7 samples. Serial HIV viral load, CD4+ T-cell count, ART history and demographic data were obtained for every participant. Using a Qiagen kit on a QIAcube, genomic DNA was extracted from unsorted PBMC, with samples processed in batches of 12. A remark on this clone: Its antigen is still unknown. Nothing much larger sits one base from this clone, and base qualities are not available.

Sequencing of the TRB variable region was done with the immunoSEQ hsTCRB v3.0 assay at survey level resolution. The target sequencing depth for TRB was 40,000-50,000 T-cell genomes per sample. TRB libraries were pooled and sequenced on an Illumina MiSeq using a v3 150-cycle kit. In the authors' own workflow: Analysis of repertoires was carried out in R inside a reproducible Nextflow workflow spanning QC, data transformation and analysis. LymphoSeq2, an R package for AIRR-Seq data exploration, was used to implement custom analyses. After excluding a few samples that yielded fewer than 5000 total TRB sequences, approximately 180 HIV repertoires remained for analysis. Among the 180 or so HIV repertoires that were kept, 59 were collected before ART initiation and more than 120 were collected after ART initiation. Repertoires were downsampled to 5000 TRB nucleotide sequences, and summary statistics were averaged over 100 downsampling iterations. The analysis kept only TRB sequences whose CDR3 regions were at least seven amino acids long. Diversity was measured with a Shannon entropy-derived clonality score and the Gini coefficient. Repertoire networks linked the top 5000 CDR3 amino acid sequences whenever two sequences differed by an edit distance of one. For TRB CDR3 amino acid sequences, antigen specificity groups and MHC restriction were predicted with GLIPH2. To flag known associations with CMV, EBV, HIV or tissue antigens, CDR3 amino acid sequences were compared against VDJdb and McPAS-TCR. Pre-ART, post-ART and control groups were compared with Wilcoxon signed-rank tests and Holm-Bonferroni correction. Sourced from immuneACCESS, this table was stored by TCRdb with only in-frame sequences that have V and J called. A share of the clones is absent; for the studies checked, an unresolved V gene accounts for under half, and the remainder has no known explanation. The V and J calls and clone size were taken over from that table, and D and trimming were inferred from the DNA. For this sample the table gives 20,000 to 30,000 clones, of which approximately 77% were detected only once. About 5.6% of the sample goes to the ten largest clones.

This clonotype originated in a young man with HIV. The starting material was unsorted PBMCs, obtained 4.4 years after starting antiretroviral therapy. The rearrangement combines TRBV15 with TRBJ1-2; 7 of the junction bases match TRBD1. CDR3 reads: CATSRRGRGDNYGYTF. The nucleotides read TGTGCCACCAGCAGAAGAGGCAGGGGGGATAACTATGGCTACACCTTC.